These T cell receptor beta chains were read from a single sample in a study of CD8+ T cells in alopecia areata. The table came from immunoSEQ multiplex PCR; TCRdb's copy has only in-frame clones and leaves some out. Here the sample spans about 150,000 clones, 55% being singletons. The sample consisted of CD4+ T cells sorted from blood. Receptors were obtained from a human donor in good health. Both conserved end residues are part of each CDR3. A D gene is named only where the DNA matches it firmly. Size values are once, few and many counts, or a class for expanded clones, and some rows have none.

v_gene	abundance	d_gene	j_gene	CDR3aa	CDR3nt
TRBV29-1	.	.	TRBJ2-7	CSVDNGKGSYEQYF	TGCAGCGTTGATAATGGGAAGGGCTCCTACGAGCAGTACTTC
TRBV28	.	TRBD2	TRBJ2-7	CASTPGGARSSYEQYF	TGTGCCAGCACTCCCGGGGGGGCAAGGAGCTCCTACGAGCAGTACTTC
TRBV2	few	.	TRBJ2-7	CASSEAFSYEQYF	TGTGCCAGCAGTGAAGCCTTCTCCTACGAGCAGTACTTC
TRBV29-1	.	TRBD2	TRBJ2-5	CSGGLAGGETQYF	TGCAGCGGGGGACTAGCGGGCGGAGAGACCCAGTACTTC
TRBV27	once	.	TRBJ2-7	CASRSTTYEQYF	TGTGCCAGCAGGTCAACTACCTACGAGCAGTACTTC
TRBV7-6	.	TRBD1	TRBJ2-6	CASSSTGGSGANVLTF	TGTGCCAGCAGCTCGACAGGGGGCTCTGGGGCCAACGTCCTGACTTTC
TRBV19	few	.	TRBJ2-1	CASSIDWDNEQFF	TGTGCCAGTAGTATAGATTGGGACAATGAGCAGTTCTTC
TRBV6-1	.	TRBD1	TRBJ1-5	CASRGQGINEPQHF	TGTGCCAGCAGGGGACAGGGAATAAACGAGCCCCAGCATTTT
TRBV18	.	.	TRBJ2-7	CASSPQGPPYEQYF	TGTGCCAGCTCGCCTCAAGGGCCCCCTTACGAGCAGTACTTC
TRBV6-1	once	TRBD1	TRBJ1-5	CASSEGTGGPYSNQPQHF	TGTGCCAGCAGTGAAGGGACAGGGGGGCCCTATAGCAATCAGCCCCAGCATTTT
TRBV30	.	.	TRBJ2-2	CAWSVGSGELFF	TGTGCCTGGAGTGTGGGGTCCGGGGAGCTGTTTTTT
TRBV10-2	.	.	TRBJ2-7	CASSGYYEQYF	TGCGCCAGCAGTGGCTACTACGAGCAGTACTTC
TRBV25-1	.	.	TRBJ2-3	CASSVSGSGSTDTQYF	TGTGCCAGCAGTGTATCAGGGAGCGGGAGCACAGATACGCAGTATTTT
TRBV9	few	TRBD1	TRBJ1-5	CASSVGQGARDQPQHF	TGTGCCAGCAGCGTGGGGCAGGGGGCGCGAGATCAGCCCCAGCATTTT
TRBV2	.	.	TRBJ1-4	CASSEATGLNLFF	TGTGCCAGCAGTGAAGCAACAGGGCTCAATCTGTTTTTT
TRBV20-1	once	.	TRBJ1-2	CSAGSSPGYTF	TGCAGTGCAGGCAGTTCCCCCGGCTACACCTTC
TRBV4-2	.	.	TRBJ2-7	CASSQDLRGVVNEQYF	TGTGCCAGCAGCCAAGATCTTCGGGGAGTGGTGAACGAGCAGTACTTC
TRBV30	.	TRBD1	TRBJ1-1	CAWSAGGAYNTEAFF	TGTGCCTGGAGTGCAGGGGGCGCGTATAACACTGAAGCTTTCTTT
TRBV6-1	.	TRBD2	TRBJ2-4	CASSAGLAGFLAKNIQYF	TGTGCCAGCAGTGCGGGACTAGCGGGCTTCCTAGCCAAAAACATTCAGTACTTC
TRBV18	few	.	TRBJ2-7	CASSPTKDEQYF	TGTGCCAGCTCACCTACAAAGGACGAGCAGTACTTC
TRBV30	.	.	TRBJ2-7	CAWSGGASYEQYF	TGTGCCTGGAGTGGGGGGGCGAGTTACGAGCAGTACTTC
TRBV4-1	.	.	TRBJ2-3	CASSQEGSTDTQYF	TGCGCCAGCAGCCAAGAGGGTAGCACAGATACGCAGTATTTT
TRBV28	.	.	TRBJ1-1	CASSSAGAVNTEAFF	TGTGCCAGCAGTAGTGCAGGGGCGGTGAACACTGAAGCTTTCTTT
TRBV28	.	.	TRBJ2-1	CASRVAGSSYNEQFF	TGTGCCAGCAGGGTCGCGGGGAGCTCCTACAATGAGCAGTTCTTC
TRBV6-6	.	.	TRBJ1-1	CASSLRGPTIAFF	TGTGCCAGCAGCCTAAGAGGACCGACAATAGCTTTCTTT
TRBV30	.	.	TRBJ1-1	CASSSRTEAFF	TGTGCCTCCTCCTCCCGGACTGAAGCTTTCTTT
TRBV4-1	.	.	TRBJ2-7	CASSLNGYEQYF	TGCGCCAGCAGCCTGAACGGCTACGAGCAGTACTTC
TRBV2	.	.	TRBJ2-1	CASNGGLSSYNEQFF	TGTGCCAGCAACGGTGGTTTGAGCTCCTACAATGAGCAGTTCTTC
TRBV9	.	.	TRBJ1-5	CASSVGLGNQPQHF	TGTGCCAGCAGCGTAGGATTAGGCAATCAGCCCCAGCATTTT
TRBV5-5	.	.	TRBJ2-6	CASTQGPLLSGANVLTF	TGTGCCAGCACCCAAGGACCTCTCCTCTCTGGGGCCAACGTCCTGACTTTC
TRBV29-1	.	TRBD1	TRBJ1-1	CSVTTGYTEAFF	TGCAGCGTGACGACAGGGTACACTGAAGCTTTCTTT
TRBV2	.	.	TRBJ2-3	CASSGFDSSTDTQYF	TGTGCCAGCAGTGGCTTCGACAGTAGCACAGATACGCAGTATTTT
TRBV29-1	.	.	TRBJ1-5	CSVSRGRDQPQHF	TGCAGCGTTAGTAGAGGGCGGGATCAGCCCCAGCATTTT
TRBV30	.	.	TRBJ2-5	CAWSVRGTQYF	TGTGCCTGGAGTGTCCGTGGGACCCAGTACTTC
TRBV29-1	.	TRBD2	TRBJ2-7	CSVLAGSYEQYF	TGCAGCGTTCTAGCGGGGTCCTACGAGCAGTACTTC
TRBV6-5	.	TRBD1	TRBJ1-2	CASRAGGYGYTF	TGTGCCAGCAGGGCAGGGGGCTATGGCTACACCTTC
TRBV4-1	.	TRBD2	TRBJ2-1	CASSPKGLAGMNEQFF	TGCGCCAGCAGCCCAAAGGGACTAGCGGGAATGAATGAGCAGTTCTTC
TRBV29-1	.	TRBD1	TRBJ2-7	CSAGQVHEQYF	TGCAGCGCCGGACAGGTCCACGAGCAGTACTTC
TRBV29-1	few	.	TRBJ1-1	CSAQLMNTEAFF	TGCAGCGCCCAGTTAATGAACACTGAAGCTTTCTTT
TRBV7-2	.	.	TRBJ2-7	CASSLIAGNEQYF	TGTGCCAGCAGCTTAATTGCAGGGAACGAGCAGTACTTC
TRBV23-1	few	.	TRBJ2-1	CASSHREPSRRGYNEQFF	TGCGCCAGCAGTCATCGAGAACCTAGCCGGAGAGGTTACAATGAGCAGTTCTTC
TRBV6-1	few	TRBD1	TRBJ1-1	CASRRGQGGTEAFF	TGTGCCAGCAGGAGGGGACAGGGGGGTACTGAAGCTTTCTTT
TRBV29-1	few	TRBD2	TRBJ2-1	CSVGTSMGNEQFF	TGCAGCGTTGGGACTAGCATGGGCAATGAGCAGTTCTTC
TRBV23-1	few	.	TRBJ1-1	CASSQPPRVEFF	TGCGCCAGCAGTCAACCGCCACGGGTTGAATTCTTT
TRBV19	.	.	TRBJ2-7	CASSRDGTFSYEQYF	TGTGCCAGTAGTCGAGACGGGACTTTCTCCTACGAGCAGTACTTC
TRBV5-4	.	TRBD2	TRBJ2-3	CASRWAGGGDTQYF	TGTGCCAGCAGGTGGGCGGGAGGTGGAGATACGCAGTATTTT
TRBV18	.	TRBD2	TRBJ2-4	CASSPRTSGLAKNIQYF	TGTGCCAGCTCACCAAGGACTAGCGGCCTAGCCAAAAACATTCAGTACTTC
TRBV5-1	.	.	TRBJ2-7	CASSLGSNTGLSYEQYF	TGCGCCAGCAGCTTGGGATCTAATACGGGCCTCTCCTACGAGCAGTACTTC
TRBV6-5	few	.	TRBJ1-1	CASSYEGLYSSAEAFF	TGTGCCAGCAGTTACGAGGGACTTTATAGTTCTGCTGAAGCTTTCTTT
TRBV20-1	.	.	TRBJ1-1	CSVRGLAEAFF	TGCAGTGTGCGGGGGCTCGCTGAAGCTTTCTTT
TRBV5-4	.	.	TRBJ1-1	CASKPGEDTEAFF	TGTGCCAGCAAGCCAGGGGAGGACACTGAAGCTTTCTTT
TRBV2	few	.	TRBJ2-7	CASRLRDGPYEQYF	TGTGCCAGCAGACTCCGGGACGGTCCCTACGAGCAGTACTTC
TRBV7-8	.	.	TRBJ2-7	CASSSTGVEQYF	TGTGCCAGCAGCTCGACGGGGGTTGAGCAGTACTTC
TRBV5-6	.	TRBD2	TRBJ2-7	CASGTVAGGYEQYF	TGTGCCAGCGGAACCGTAGCGGGAGGTTACGAGCAGTACTTC
TRBV29-1	.	.	TRBJ2-1	CSLADYNEQFF	TGCAGCTTAGCGGATTACAATGAGCAGTTCTTC